This T cell receptor (beta chain) was sequenced in a study of T cell responses to AZD1222 COVID-19 vaccine. Whole-study results and caveats: Among spike-specific TCRs, nearly half reportedly target unmutated variant regions. Baseline seropositivity characterized only six AZD1222 recipients.

V lost 0 bases, J lost 7 bases, and 10 bases lay in between. Germline V gives CDR1 SGHRS, CDR2 YFSETQ. The CDR3 totals 14 residues. This clone came up once. Its antigen remains unknown. Assay used: immunoSEQ multiplex PCR; TCRdb lists only in-frame clones, some missing. This sample carries 99,000 or so clones, 89% of them seen once, and the ten largest clones take 44%. This chain links TRBV5-1 with TRBJ2-2; the D gene is possibly TRBD2 (5 bases). The sequence was collected from an adult who received the AZD1222 COVID-19 vaccine. Sample: peripheral blood, taken 28 days after the second AZD1222 dose. CDR3 in amino acids: CASSLGFAGGELFF. CDR3 in DNA: TGCGCCAGCAGCTTGGGCTTCGCGGGCGGGGAGCTGTTTTTT. Looking up the rest from reference TRBV5-1 and TRBJ2-2 gives the full variable domain: KAGVTQTPRYLIKTRGQQVTLSCSPISGHRSVSWYQQTPGQGLQFLFEYFSETQRNKGNFPGRFSGRQFSNSRSEMNVSTLELGDSALYLCASSLGFAGGELFFGEGSRLTVL.